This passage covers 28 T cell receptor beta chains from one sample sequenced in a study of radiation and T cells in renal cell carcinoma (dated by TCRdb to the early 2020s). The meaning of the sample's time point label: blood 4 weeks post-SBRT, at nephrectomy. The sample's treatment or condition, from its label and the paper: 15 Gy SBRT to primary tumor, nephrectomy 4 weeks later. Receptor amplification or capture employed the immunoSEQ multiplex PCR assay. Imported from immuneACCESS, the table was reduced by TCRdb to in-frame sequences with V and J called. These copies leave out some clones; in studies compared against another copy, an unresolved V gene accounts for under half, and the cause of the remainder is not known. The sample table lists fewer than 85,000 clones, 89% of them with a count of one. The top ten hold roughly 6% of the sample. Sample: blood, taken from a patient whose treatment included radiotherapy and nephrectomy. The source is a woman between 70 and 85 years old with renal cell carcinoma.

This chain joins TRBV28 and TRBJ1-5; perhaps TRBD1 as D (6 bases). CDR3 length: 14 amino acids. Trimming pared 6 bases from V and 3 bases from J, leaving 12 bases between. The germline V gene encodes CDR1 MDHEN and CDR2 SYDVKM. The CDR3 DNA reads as TGTGCCAGCAGCAAGACAGGTCCCAATCAGCCCCAGCATTTT. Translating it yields CASSKTGPNQPQHF.

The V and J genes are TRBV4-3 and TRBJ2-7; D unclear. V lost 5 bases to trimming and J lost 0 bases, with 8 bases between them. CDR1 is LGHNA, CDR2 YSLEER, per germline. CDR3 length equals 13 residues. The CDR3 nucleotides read TGCGCCAGCAGCTCCTGGCCCTCCTACGAGCAGTACTTC. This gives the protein CASSSWPSYEQYF.

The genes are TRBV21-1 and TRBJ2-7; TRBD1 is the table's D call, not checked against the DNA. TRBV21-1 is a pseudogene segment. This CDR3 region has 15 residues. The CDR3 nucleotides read TGTGCCAGCAGACGGGACAGGCAGAGAATCTACGAGCAGTACTTC. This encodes CASRRDRQRIYEQYF.

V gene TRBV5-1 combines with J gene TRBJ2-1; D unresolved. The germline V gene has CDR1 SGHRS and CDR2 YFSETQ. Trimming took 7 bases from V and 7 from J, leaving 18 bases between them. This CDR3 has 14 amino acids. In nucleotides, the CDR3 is TGCGCCAGCGCCCCGAGCAGGTTAGGGAATGAGCAGTTCTTC. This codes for CASAPSRLGNEQFF.

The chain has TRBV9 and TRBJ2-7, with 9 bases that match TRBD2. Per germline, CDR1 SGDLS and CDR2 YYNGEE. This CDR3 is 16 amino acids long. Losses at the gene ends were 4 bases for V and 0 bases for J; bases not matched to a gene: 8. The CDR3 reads CASSPSPAGGSYEQYF. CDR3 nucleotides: TGTGCCAGCAGCCCCTCCCCAGCGGGGGGCTCCTACGAGCAGTACTTC.

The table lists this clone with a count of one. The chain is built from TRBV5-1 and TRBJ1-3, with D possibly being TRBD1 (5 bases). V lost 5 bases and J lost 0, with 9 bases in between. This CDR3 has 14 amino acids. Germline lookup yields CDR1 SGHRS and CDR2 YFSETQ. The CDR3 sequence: CASSPGHSGNTIYF. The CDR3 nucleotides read TGCGCCAGCAGTCCAGGGCACTCTGGAAACACCATATATTTT. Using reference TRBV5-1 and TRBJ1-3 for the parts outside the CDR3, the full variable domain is KAGVTQTPRYLIKTRGQQVTLSCSPISGHRSVSWYQQTPGQGLQFLFEYFSETQRNKGNFPGRFSGRQFSNSRSEMNVSTLELGDSALYLCASSPGHSGNTIYFGEGSWLTVV.

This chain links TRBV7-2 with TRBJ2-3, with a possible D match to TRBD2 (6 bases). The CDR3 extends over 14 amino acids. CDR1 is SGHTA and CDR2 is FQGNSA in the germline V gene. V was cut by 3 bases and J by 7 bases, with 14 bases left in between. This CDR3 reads CASSLSGGGNTQYF. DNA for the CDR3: TGTGCCAGCAGCTTGAGTGGGGGAGGAAATACGCAGTATTTT.

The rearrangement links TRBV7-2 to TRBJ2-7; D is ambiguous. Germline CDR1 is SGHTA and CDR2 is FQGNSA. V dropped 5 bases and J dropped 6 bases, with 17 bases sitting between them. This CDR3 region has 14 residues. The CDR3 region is CASSLGRSPSEQYF. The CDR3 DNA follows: TGTGCCAGCAGCCTTGGCAGGTCTCCAAGCGAGCAGTACTTC.

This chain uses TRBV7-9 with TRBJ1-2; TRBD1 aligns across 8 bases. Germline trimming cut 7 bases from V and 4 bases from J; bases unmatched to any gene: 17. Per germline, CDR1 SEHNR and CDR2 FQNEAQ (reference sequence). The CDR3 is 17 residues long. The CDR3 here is CASTSLSGDRRAYGYTF. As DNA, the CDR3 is TGTGCCAGCACCTCTCTTTCTGGGGACAGGAGAGCCTATGGCTACACCTTC.

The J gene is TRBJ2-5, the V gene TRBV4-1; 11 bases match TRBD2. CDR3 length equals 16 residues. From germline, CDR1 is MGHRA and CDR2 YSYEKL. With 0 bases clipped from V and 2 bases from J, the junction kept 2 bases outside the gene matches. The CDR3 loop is CASSQDRLAGQETQYF. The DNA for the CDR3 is TGCGCCAGCAGCCAAGATCGACTAGCGGGGCAAGAGACCCAGTACTTC.

DNA for the CDR3: TGTGCCAGCAGCTTGGATAGTTTCGCAGATACGCAGTATTTT. Encoded protein: CASSLDSFADTQYF. The V and J genes are TRBV5-5 and TRBJ2-3, with D uncertain. This CDR3 is 14 amino acids long. Germline loops: CDR1 SGHKS, CDR2 YYEKEE (reference sequence). The germline V and J ends were trimmed by 0 bases and 4 bases, with 9 bases remaining between them.

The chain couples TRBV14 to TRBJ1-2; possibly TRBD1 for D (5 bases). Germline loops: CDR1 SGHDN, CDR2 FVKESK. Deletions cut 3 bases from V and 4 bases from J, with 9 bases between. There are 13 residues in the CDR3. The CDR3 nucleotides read TGTGCCAGCAGCCAGGGGCGCTCCTATGGCTACACCTTC. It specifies CASSQGRSYGYTF.

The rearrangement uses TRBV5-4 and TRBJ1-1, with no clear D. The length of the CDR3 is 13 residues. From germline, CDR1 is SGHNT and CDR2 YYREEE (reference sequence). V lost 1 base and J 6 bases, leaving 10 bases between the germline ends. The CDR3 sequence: CASSLTGYSEAFF. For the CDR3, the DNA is TGTGCCAGCAGCTTGACGGGATATTCTGAAGCTTTCTTT.

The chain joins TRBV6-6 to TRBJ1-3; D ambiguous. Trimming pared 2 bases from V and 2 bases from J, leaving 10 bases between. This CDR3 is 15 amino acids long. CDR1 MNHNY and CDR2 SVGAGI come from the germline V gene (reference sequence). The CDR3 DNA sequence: TGTGCCAGCAGTTACGACGGACGAGCTGGAAACACCATATATTTT. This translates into CASSYDGRAGNTIYF.

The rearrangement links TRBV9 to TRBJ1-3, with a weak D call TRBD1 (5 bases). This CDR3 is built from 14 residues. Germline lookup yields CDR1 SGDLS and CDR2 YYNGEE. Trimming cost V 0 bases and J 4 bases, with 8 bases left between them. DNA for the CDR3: TGTGCCAGCAGCGTAGCAGGGAGCGGAAACACCATATATTTT. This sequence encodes CASSVAGSGNTIYF.

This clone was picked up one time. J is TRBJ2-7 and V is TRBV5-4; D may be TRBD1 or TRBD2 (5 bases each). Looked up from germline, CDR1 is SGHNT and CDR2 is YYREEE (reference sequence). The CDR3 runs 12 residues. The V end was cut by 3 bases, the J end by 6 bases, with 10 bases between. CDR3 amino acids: CASSWGPREQYF. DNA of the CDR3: TGTGCCAGCAGCTGGGGACCACGCGAGCAGTACTTC.

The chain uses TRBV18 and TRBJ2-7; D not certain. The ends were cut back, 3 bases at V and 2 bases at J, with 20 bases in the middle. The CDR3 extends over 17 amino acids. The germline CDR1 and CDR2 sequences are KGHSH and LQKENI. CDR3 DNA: TGTGCCAGCTCACCTACGACCCGGACGGACCTAACCTACGAGCAGTACTTC. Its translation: CASSPTTRTDLTYEQYF.

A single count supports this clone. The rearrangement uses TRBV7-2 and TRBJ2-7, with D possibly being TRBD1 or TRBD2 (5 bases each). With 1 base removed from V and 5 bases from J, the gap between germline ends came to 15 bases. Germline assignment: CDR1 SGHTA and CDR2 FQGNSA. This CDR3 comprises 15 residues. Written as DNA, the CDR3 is TGTGCCAGCAGCTTAGTCAGGACTTCAGGGAACGAGCAGTACTTC. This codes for CASSLVRTSGNEQYF.

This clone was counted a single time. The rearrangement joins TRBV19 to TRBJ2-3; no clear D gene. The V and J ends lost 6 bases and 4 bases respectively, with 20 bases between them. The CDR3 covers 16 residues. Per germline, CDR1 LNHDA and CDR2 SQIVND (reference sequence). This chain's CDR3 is CASSRAPRGKADTQYF. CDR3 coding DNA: TGTGCCAGTAGCCGAGCCCCTCGAGGTAAAGCAGATACGCAGTATTTT. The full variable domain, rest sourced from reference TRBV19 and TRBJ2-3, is DGGITQSPKYLFRKEGQNVTLSCEQNLNHDAMYWYRQDPGQGLRLIYYSQIVNDFQKGDIAEGYSVSREKKESFPLTVTSAQKNPTAFYLCASSRAPRGKADTQYFGPGTRLTVL.

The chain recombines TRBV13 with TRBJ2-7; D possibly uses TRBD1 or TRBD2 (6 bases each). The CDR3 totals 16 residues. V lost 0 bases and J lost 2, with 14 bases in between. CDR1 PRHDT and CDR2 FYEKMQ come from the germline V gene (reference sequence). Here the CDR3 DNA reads TGTGCCAGCAGCTTAGGTTTTGGGGGGCGCCCCTACGAGCAGTACTTC. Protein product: CASSLGFGGRPYEQYF.

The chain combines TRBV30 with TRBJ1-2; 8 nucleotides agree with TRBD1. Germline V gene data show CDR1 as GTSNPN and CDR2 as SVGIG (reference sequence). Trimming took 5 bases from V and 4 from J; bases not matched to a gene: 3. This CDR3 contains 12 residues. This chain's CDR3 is CAWGTGSYGYTF. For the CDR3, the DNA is TGTGCCTGGGGGACAGGCTCCTATGGCTACACCTTC.

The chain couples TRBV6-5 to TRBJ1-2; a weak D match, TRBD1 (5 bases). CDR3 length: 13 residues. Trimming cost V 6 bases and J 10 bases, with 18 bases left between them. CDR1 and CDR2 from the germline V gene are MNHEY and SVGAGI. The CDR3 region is CASSTGALDPYTF. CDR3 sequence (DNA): TGTGCCAGCAGCACTGGGGCCCTAGACCCCTACACCTTC.

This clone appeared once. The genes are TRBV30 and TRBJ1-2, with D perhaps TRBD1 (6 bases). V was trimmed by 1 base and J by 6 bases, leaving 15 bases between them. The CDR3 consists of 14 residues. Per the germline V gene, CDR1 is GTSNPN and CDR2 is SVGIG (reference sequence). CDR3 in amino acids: CAWSDGGRGNGYTF. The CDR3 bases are TGTGCCTGGAGTGACGGAGGGAGGGGGAATGGCTACACCTTC.

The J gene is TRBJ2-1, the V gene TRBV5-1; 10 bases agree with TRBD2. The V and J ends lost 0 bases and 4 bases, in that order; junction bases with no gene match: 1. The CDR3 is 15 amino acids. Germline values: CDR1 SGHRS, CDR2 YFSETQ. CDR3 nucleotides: TGCGCCAGCAGCTTGGTAGCGGGGGGTTACAATGAGCAGTTCTTC. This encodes CASSLVAGGYNEQFF. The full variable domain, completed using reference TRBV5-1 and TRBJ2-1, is KAGVTQTPRYLIKTRGQQVTLSCSPISGHRSVSWYQQTPGQGLQFLFEYFSETQRNKGNFPGRFSGRQFSNSRSEMNVSTLELGDSALYLCASSLVAGGYNEQFFGPGTRLTVL.

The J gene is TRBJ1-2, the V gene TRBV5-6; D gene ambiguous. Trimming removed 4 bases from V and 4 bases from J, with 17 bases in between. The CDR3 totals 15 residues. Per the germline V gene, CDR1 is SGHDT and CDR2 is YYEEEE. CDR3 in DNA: TGTGCCAGCAGCGAGAGCGGCAGGCCTACCTATGGCTACACCTTC. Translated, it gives CASSESGRPTYGYTF.

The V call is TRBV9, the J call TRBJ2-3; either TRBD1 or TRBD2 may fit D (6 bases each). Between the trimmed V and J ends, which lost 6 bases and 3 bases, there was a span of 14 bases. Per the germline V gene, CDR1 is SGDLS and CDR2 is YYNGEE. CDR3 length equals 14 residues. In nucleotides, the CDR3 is TGTGCCAGCACCCCGGGGGCAGGGACAGATACGCAGTATTTT. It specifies CASTPGAGTDTQYF.

The CDR3 protein is CSVGGTSGGPEQFF. CDR3 DNA: TGCAGCGTTGGAGGGACTAGCGGGGGGCCTGAGCAGTTCTTC. This chain joins TRBV29-1 and TRBJ2-1; 15 nucleotides agree with TRBD2. J gave up 9 bases and V 4 bases, and 4 bases lay outside the gene matches. The CDR3 spans 14 residues. Germline CDR1 and CDR2: SQVTM and ANQGSEA.

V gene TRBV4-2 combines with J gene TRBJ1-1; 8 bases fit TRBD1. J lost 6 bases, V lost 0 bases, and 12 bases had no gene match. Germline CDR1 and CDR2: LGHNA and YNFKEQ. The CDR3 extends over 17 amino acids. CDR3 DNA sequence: TGTGCCAGCAGCCAAGATCCCGGACAGGGTTTTTTTTCTGAAGCTTTCTTT. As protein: CASSQDPGQGFFSEAFF.